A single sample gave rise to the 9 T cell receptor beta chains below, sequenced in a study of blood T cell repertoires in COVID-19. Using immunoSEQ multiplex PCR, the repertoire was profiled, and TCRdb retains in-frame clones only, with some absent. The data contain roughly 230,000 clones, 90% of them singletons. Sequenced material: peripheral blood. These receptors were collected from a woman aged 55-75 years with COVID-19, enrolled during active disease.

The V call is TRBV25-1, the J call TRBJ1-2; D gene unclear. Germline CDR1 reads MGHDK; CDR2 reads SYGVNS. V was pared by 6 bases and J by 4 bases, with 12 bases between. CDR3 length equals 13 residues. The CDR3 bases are TGTGCCAGCAGAAGTAGCTCCTTCTATGGCTACACCTTC. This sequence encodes CASRSSSFYGYTF.

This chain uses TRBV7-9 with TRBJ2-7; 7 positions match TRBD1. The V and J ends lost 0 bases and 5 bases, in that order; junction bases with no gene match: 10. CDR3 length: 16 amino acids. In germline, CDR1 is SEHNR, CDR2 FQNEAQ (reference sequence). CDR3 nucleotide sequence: TGTGCCAGCAGCTTAGCGCAAGGGGGCGTGGGTGACGAGCAGTACTTC. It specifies CASSLAQGGVGDEQYF. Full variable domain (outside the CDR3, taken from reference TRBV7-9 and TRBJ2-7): DTGVSQNPRHKITKRGQNVTFRCDPISEHNRLYWYRQTLGQGPEFLTYFQNEAQLEKSRLLSDRFSAERPKGSFSTLEIQRTEQGDSAMYLCASSLAQGGVGDEQYFGPGTRLTVT.

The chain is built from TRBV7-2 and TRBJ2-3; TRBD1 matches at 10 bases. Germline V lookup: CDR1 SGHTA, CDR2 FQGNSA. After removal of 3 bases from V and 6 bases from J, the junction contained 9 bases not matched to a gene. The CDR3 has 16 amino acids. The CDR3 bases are TGTGCCAGCAGCTTGATCTCCGGGACAGGGGCCGATACGCAGTATTTT. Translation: CASSLISGTGADTQYF.

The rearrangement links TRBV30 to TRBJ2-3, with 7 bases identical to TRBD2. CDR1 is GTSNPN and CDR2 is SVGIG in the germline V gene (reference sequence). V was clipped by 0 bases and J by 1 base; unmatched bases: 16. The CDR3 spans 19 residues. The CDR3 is CAWSVLAGRAWSGTDTQYF. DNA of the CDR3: TGTGCCTGGAGTGTACTGGCGGGGAGGGCCTGGAGTGGCACAGATACGCAGTATTTT.

The CDR3 is CASSLASTGVEAFF. The CDR3 DNA is TGCGCCAGCAGCTTGGCTTCGACAGGTGTTGAAGCTTTCTTT. The chain carries TRBV5-1 and TRBJ1-1; D may be TRBD1 (6 bases). V was cut by 0 bases and J by 7 bases, with 13 bases left in between. The CDR3 is made up of 14 amino acids. The germline gives CDR1 SGHRS, CDR2 YFSETQ. Filled out from reference TRBV5-1 and TRBJ1-1, the complete variable domain reads KAGVTQTPRYLIKTRGQQVTLSCSPISGHRSVSWYQQTPGQGLQFLFEYFSETQRNKGNFPGRFSGRQFSNSRSEMNVSTLELGDSALYLCASSLASTGVEAFFGQGTRLTVV.

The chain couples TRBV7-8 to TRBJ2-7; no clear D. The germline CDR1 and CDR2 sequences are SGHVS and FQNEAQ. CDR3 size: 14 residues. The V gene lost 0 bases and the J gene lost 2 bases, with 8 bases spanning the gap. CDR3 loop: CASSLANGAYEQYF. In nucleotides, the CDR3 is TGTGCCAGCAGCTTAGCTAACGGAGCCTACGAGCAGTACTTC.

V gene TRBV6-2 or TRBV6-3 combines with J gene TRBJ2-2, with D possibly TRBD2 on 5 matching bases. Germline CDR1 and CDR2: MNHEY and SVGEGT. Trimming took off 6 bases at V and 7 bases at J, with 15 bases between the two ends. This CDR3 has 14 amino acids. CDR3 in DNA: TGTGCCAGCAGCCGCGGCGGGCGGAACGGGGAGCTGTTTTTT. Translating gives CASSRGGRNGELFF.

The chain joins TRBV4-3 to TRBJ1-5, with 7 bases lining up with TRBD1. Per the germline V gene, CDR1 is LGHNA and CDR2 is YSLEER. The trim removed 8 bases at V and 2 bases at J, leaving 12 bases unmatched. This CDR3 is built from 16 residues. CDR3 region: CASRDSLLVGNQPQHF. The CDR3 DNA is TGCGCCAGCCGGGACAGTCTACTCGTAGGCAATCAGCCCCAGCATTTT.

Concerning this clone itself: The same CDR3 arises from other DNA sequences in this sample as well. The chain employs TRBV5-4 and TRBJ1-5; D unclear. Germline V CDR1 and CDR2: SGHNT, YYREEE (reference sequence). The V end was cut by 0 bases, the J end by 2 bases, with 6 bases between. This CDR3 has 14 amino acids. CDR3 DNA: TGTGCCAGCAGCTTGGGAGGCGGCAATCAGCCCCAGCATTTT. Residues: CASSLGGGNQPQHF.